This TCR beta chain was observed in a study of T cell responses to AZD1222 COVID-19 vaccine. The study pooled second doses at about 4 or about 12 weeks. Whole-study findings and limits: Nearly half of the spike-specific TCRs reportedly recognize variant regions that carry no mutations. Most donors were white British and more were female, and clonal diversity was possibly underestimated. Regions 160-218 and 743-854 dominated among vaccine-associated CD4 TCRs spanning spike.

CDR3 size: 17 residues. Trimming took 2 bases from V and 0 from J, leaving 16 bases between them. Germline V gives CDR1 LNHDA, CDR2 SQIVND (reference sequence). On this clone itself: Its antigen is not identified.

Using immunoSEQ multiplex PCR, the repertoire was profiled, and TCRdb retains in-frame clones only, with some absent. Of 150,000 to 200,000 clones in the sample, about 90% were seen once. The sample here was peripheral blood, taken 28 days after the second AZD1222 dose. The source is an adult who received the AZD1222 COVID-19 vaccine. The chain joins TRBV19 to TRBJ1-1, with a possible D match to TRBD1 (5 bases). The CDR3 bases are TGTGCCAGTAGTATAAAGGGCCAGGGATGGGTGAACACTGAAGCTTTCTTT. Translating it yields CASSIKGQGWVNTEAFF.